This TCR beta chain is drawn from a study of blood T cells in healthy people across ages. As concerns this clonotype: Its antigen is not known.

CDR1 DFQATT and CDR2 SNEGSKA come from the germline V gene (reference sequence). This CDR3 contains 14 residues. Trimming pared 6 bases from V and 2 bases from J, leaving 14 bases between. A second PCR of 7 to 11 cycles used a sample-barcoded 5' primer and a J-beta primer mix. Each of the cDNA molecules was tagged by a template-switch adaptor with 12 random nucleotides. A minimum of 3 million CDR3-containing paired-end reads was obtained for each sample. TCRdb re-called the 5' RACE reads through MiXCR, storing one row per CDR3 protein. This table has about 1.8 million distinct CDR3 sequences, about 50% appearing once. Study-wide findings and caveats: Estimated diversity that came from one million T cells was considered an underestimate.

Sequencing input: blood. The clonotype comes from a woman aged 40 to 49 in good health. The rearrangement joins TRBV20-1 to TRBJ2-1; D might be TRBD1 (7 bases). The DNA of the CDR3 is TGCAGTGCATGGGGGGACAGTACCTACAATGAGCAGTTCTTC. Encoded protein: CSAWGDSTYNEQFF.